These 18 T cell receptor beta chains came from one sample sequenced in a study of blood T cells in healthy people across ages. It was with a sample-barcoded 5' primer and a J-beta primer mix that a second PCR of about 6 to 12 cycles was run. TCRdb used MiXCR to reprocess the 5' RACE reads, holding one entry per CDR3 protein. Among some 710,000 distinct CDR3 sequences, over 20% were seen once, and the ten largest hold around a fifth. Sequenced sample: blood. The receptors originated from a man between 65 and 85 years old in good health.

The V and J genes are TRBV10-3 and TRBJ1-1, with 7 bases that match TRBD1. Germline lookup yields CDR1 ENHRY and CDR2 SYGVKD. J was trimmed by 0 bases and V by 9 bases; bases with no gene match: 1. The CDR3 is 12 amino acids. The CDR3 spells CAIQGVNTEAFF. CDR3 bases: TGTGCCATTCAGGGGGTGAACACTGAAGCTTTCTTT.

This rearrangement joins TRBV6-1 to TRBJ2-5; TRBD1 matches 8 bases. The J call is uncertain, as TRBJ2-1 better fits the DNA end. The CDR3 consists of 15 residues. Germline V gene sequence: CDR1 MNHNS, CDR2 SASEGT. CDR3 sequence: CASSALGTGKMRQFF. The CDR3 region has the DNA TGTGCCAGCAGTGCTCTAGGGACAGGTAAAATGAGGCAGTTCTTC.

The chain joins TRBV20-1 to TRBJ1-6; D remains unclear. CDR1 and CDR2 from the germline V gene are DFQATT and SNEGSKA (reference sequence). The ends were cut back, 0 bases at V and 2 bases at J, with 14 bases in the middle. This CDR3 region has 17 residues. CDR3 loop: CSARDQKAGPYNSPLHF. The CDR3 region has the DNA TGCAGTGCTAGAGATCAAAAAGCGGGCCCCTATAATTCACCCCTCCACTTT.

This clonotype has just one count. The rearrangement uses TRBV12-3 or TRBV12-4 and TRBJ2-5, with 8 bases aligning to TRBD2. The CDR3 spans 14 residues. J was trimmed by 6 bases and V by 10 bases; bases with no gene match: 13. CDR3 loop: CAISPHGRGKTQYF. The CDR3 DNA follows: TGTGCCATCTCTCCACACGGGAGGGGGAAGACCCAGTACTTC.

This chain joins TRBV6-5 and TRBJ2-3, with D tentatively TRBD2 (6 bases). V was cut by 2 bases and J by 6 bases, with 12 bases left in between. The CDR3 covers 14 residues. Germline V gene lookup returns CDR1 MNHEY and CDR2 SVGAGI. The CDR3: CASSYGTRRDTQYF. DNA of the CDR3: TGTGCCAGCAGTTACGGGACTCGACGGGATACGCAGTATTTT.

In this sample, this clonotype turned up a few times. The V and J genes are TRBV5-1 and TRBJ2-5; TRBD2 matches at 9 bases. The V gene's germline CDR1 is SGHRS and CDR2 YFSETQ. The CDR3 runs to 18 residues. The junction had 13 bases not matched to a gene; V was cut back by 2 bases and J by 2 bases. CDR3 nucleotides: TGCGCCAGCAGCTTCCGTATTCAGGCCACTAGCGGGCAAGAGACCCAGTACTTC. This gives the protein CASSFRIQATSGQETQYF.

The chain joins TRBV20-1 to TRBJ2-5; no clear D. The DNA end lines up better with TRBJ2-1; the J call may be wrong. There are 14 residues in the CDR3. Germline V gives CDR1 DFQATT, CDR2 SNEGSKA (reference sequence). CDR3: CSARVFVLRNEQFF. The CDR3 DNA reads as TGCAGTGCTAGAGTTTTTGTTCTCCGCAATGAGCAGTTCTTC.

Points on this clonotype: Sequence at one end of the junction differs from germline and may be a read error. V and J are TRBV5-1 and TRBJ2-5, with 8 nucleotides matching TRBD2. This CDR3 has 17 residues. Germline loops: CDR1 SGHRS, CDR2 YFSETQ. The CDR3 loop reads CTSSLEAGGAWQETQYF. CDR3 sequence (DNA): TGCACCAGCAGCTTGGAGGCGGGGGGCGCCTGGCAAGAGACCCAGTACTTC.

The V gene is TRBV29-1, the J gene TRBJ1-2; 7 bases are shared with TRBD1. The J segment lost 8 bases and the V segment lost 7 bases, leaving 13 bases of the junction unmatched. The CDR3 is made up of 13 amino acids. The germline gives CDR1 SQVTM, CDR2 ANQGSEA. This CDR3 is CSAWDTGVEGYTF. DNA of the CDR3: TGCAGCGCTTGGGATACAGGGGTTGAGGGCTACACCTTC.

This clonotype has only a few counts. V gene TRBV25-1 combines with J gene TRBJ2-7; D is possibly TRBD2 (5 bases). Germline lookup yields CDR1 MGHDK and CDR2 SYGVNS. V lost 1 base and J 0 bases, leaving 13 bases between the germline ends. The CDR3 runs 16 residues. Here the CDR3 reads CASSEFGSGGSYEQYF. The CDR3, as DNA: TGTGCCAGCAGTGAATTCGGAAGTGGAGGCTCCTACGAGCAGTACTTC.

As for this clonotype: The germline gene is not matched at one end of the junction; a read error may be the cause. V is TRBV2 and J is TRBJ2-3; 9 positions match TRBD2. Germline CDR1 reads SNHLY; CDR2 reads FYNNEI. This CDR3 region has 16 residues. The CDR3 here is CASKKEAGGSTDTQYF. CDR3 DNA: TGTGCCAGCAAGAAGGAGGCGGGGGGGAGCACAGACACGCAGTATTTT.

V usage is TRBV9 and J usage is TRBJ1-1, with a weak D call TRBD1 (6 bases). V gave up 5 bases and J gave up 2 bases, with 13 bases separating them. The germline gives CDR1 SGDLS, CDR2 YYNGEE. This CDR3 spans 14 amino acids. This chain's CDR3 is CASSPTTGNTEAFF. As DNA, the CDR3 is TGTGCCAGCAGTCCGACGACAGGAAACACTGAAGCTTTCTTT.

The genes are TRBV12-3 or TRBV12-4 and TRBJ1-1; D gene uncertain. The CDR3 covers 14 residues. The V end lost 5 bases, the J end lost 4 bases, and 14 bases lay between the germline ends. DNA of the CDR3: TGTGCCAGCAGTCCCAACCCAGGCCTCACTGAAGCTTTCTTT. It specifies CASSPNPGLTEAFF.

This rearrangement joins TRBV5-1 to TRBJ2-1, with a weak D call TRBD1 (5 bases). There are 12 residues in the CDR3. Germline V lookup: CDR1 SGHRS, CDR2 YFSETQ. V lost 5 bases and J lost 8, with 11 bases in between. The CDR3 nucleotides read TGCGCCAGCAGTCTGCAGGGCCATGAGCAGTTCTTC. Amino acid sequence: CASSLQGHEQFF.

The sample holds a few counts of this clonotype. The chain joins TRBV18 to TRBJ1-1; a possible D gene is TRBD1 (5 bases). The CDR3 has 15 amino acids. V lost 2 bases to trimming and J lost 5 bases, with 15 bases between them. The germline gives CDR1 KGHSH, CDR2 LQKENI. The CDR3, as DNA: TGTGCCAGCTCACCAGGGGGGACCGCGAAGACTGAAGCTTTCTTT. Encoded protein: CASSPGGTAKTEAFF.

The chain combines TRBV14 with TRBJ1-1, with a tentative D call TRBD1 (5 bases). The CDR3 is made up of 13 amino acids. In germline, CDR1 is SGHDN, CDR2 FVKESK. V dropped 1 base and J dropped 4 bases, with 7 bases sitting between them. The CDR3 loop reads CASSQVRATEAFF. The CDR3 bases are TGTGCCAGCAGCCAAGTCAGGGCCACTGAAGCTTTCTTT.

This sequence joins TRBV5-1 and TRBJ1-1, with D possibly being TRBD1 (6 bases). The CDR3 extends over 14 amino acids. Deletions cut 3 bases from V and 1 base from J, with 10 bases between. Germline V CDR1 and CDR2: SGHRS, YFSETQ. CDR3 in amino acids: CASSWGTRNTEAFF. CDR3 bases: TGCGCCAGCAGCTGGGGGACAAGGAACACTGAAGCTTTCTTT.

This clonotype has just a few counts. This sequence joins TRBV5-1 and TRBJ2-2; TRBD2 matches at 8 bases. The germline V gene has CDR1 SGHRS and CDR2 YFSETQ. This CDR3 comprises 14 residues. The J segment lost 1 base and the V segment lost 10 bases, leaving 6 bases of the junction unmatched. Here the CDR3 reads CASSGGLNTGELFF. The CDR3 coding sequence is TGCGCCTCCTCGGGAGGGTTGAACACCGGGGAGCTGTTTTTT. The full variable domain, its missing parts supplied by reference TRBV5-1 and TRBJ2-2, is KAGVTQTPRYLIKTRGQQVTLSCSPISGHRSVSWYQQTPGQGLQFLFEYFSETQRNKGNFPGRFSGRQFSNSRSEMNVSTLELGDSALYLCASSGGLNTGELFFGEGSRLTVL.